Below are 23 T cell receptor beta chains sequenced from a single sample in a study of T-cell reconstitution after alpha-beta-depleted transplantation in children. Using unique molecular identifiers, the investigators prepared the TCRbeta library. A single record per CDR3 protein comes from TCRdb applying MiXCR to the PCR reads. The table has 350,000 to 450,000 distinct CDR3 sequences, roughly 20% seen once. The sample was PBMCs from the stem cell graft donor, taken from the stem cell graft. These receptors all stem from a human donor who donated a stem cell graft to a child with acute myeloid leukemia.

A few counts support this clonotype. This chain connects TRBV12-3 or TRBV12-4 to TRBJ2-7; 11 positions agree with TRBD2. Unmatched junction bases numbered 8, after V lost 3 bases and J lost 4 bases. The CDR3 spans 16 residues. CDR3 in amino acids: CASSFVLAGGSYEQYF. The CDR3 DNA is TGTGCCAGCAGTTTCGTCCTAGCGGGAGGTTCGTACGAGCAGTACTTC.

This clonotype was recorded a few times. The rearrangement joins TRBV29-1 to TRBJ2-1; 13 bases line up with TRBD2. Germline-derived CDR1 and CDR2 are SQVTM and ANQGSEA. The CDR3 loop spans 14 amino acids. The ends lost 6 bases at V and 8 bases at J; junction bases unmatched: 7. DNA of the CDR3: TGCAGCGTGAAACTAGCGGGAGGGTTGGATGAGCAGTTCTTC. Translating gives CSVKLAGGLDEQFF.

In its sample, this clonotype was seen many times. This chain's CDR3 is CSARDRPTYEQYF. The DNA for the CDR3 is TGCAGTGCACGGGACAGGCCTACCTACGAGCAGTACTTC. The chain has TRBV20-1 and TRBJ2-7; 8 nucleotides match TRBD1. CDR3 length: 13 residues. CDR1 and CDR2 from the germline V gene are DFQATT and SNEGSKA (reference sequence). J gave up 2 bases and V 6 bases, and 6 bases lay outside the gene matches.

This clonotype was counted a few times. The gene calls are TRBV29-1 and TRBJ1-5; D call uncertain. Per the germline V gene, CDR1 is SQVTM and CDR2 is ANQGSEA. The CDR3 length is 13 residues. V lost 4 bases and J lost 6, with 13 bases in between. Here the CDR3 DNA reads TGCAGCGTTGCGTGGGAGATGGGTCAGCCCCAGCATTTT. It specifies CSVAWEMGQPQHF.

Points on this clonotype: Just one base apart from a much larger clone, this may be a read error. The final CDR3 position lacks the conserved phenylalanine or tryptophan, pointing to a likely read error. The chain has TRBV6-5 and TRBJ1-6, with D perhaps matching TRBD1 (6 bases). There are 13 residues in the CDR3. Trimming cost V 3 bases and J 9 bases, with 9 bases left between them. The germline gives CDR1 MNHEY, CDR2 SVGAGI. In DNA form, the CDR3 reads TGTGCCAGCAGTTATTTACAGGGTTCACCCCTCCACTGT. Translation gives CASSYLQGSPLHC.

The chain carries TRBV4-3 and TRBJ2-1; maybe TRBD2 (6 bases). Looked up from germline, CDR1 is LGHNA and CDR2 is YSLEER. This CDR3 region has 17 residues. Trimming left V 0 bases short and J 0 bases short, with 12 bases between. The DNA for the CDR3 is TGCGCCAGCAGCCAAGACTACTTCGGGAGCTCCTACAATGAGCAGTTCTTC. Its translation is CASSQDYFGSSYNEQFF.

V and J are TRBV28 and TRBJ2-6, with TRBD2 matching over 7 bases. The trim removed 4 bases at V and 2 bases at J, leaving 8 bases unmatched. This CDR3 contains 17 residues. Germline V gene lookup returns CDR1 MDHEN and CDR2 SYDVKM. For the CDR3, the DNA is TGTGCCAGCAGTTCCCCCAGCGGGAACGCTGGGGCCAACGTCCTGACTTTC. This encodes CASSSPSGNAGANVLTF. The variable domain in full, with the rest retrieved from reference TRBV28 and TRBJ2-6, is DVKVTQSSRYLVKRTGEKVFLECVQDMDHENMFWYRQDPGLGLRLIYFSYDVKMKEKGDIPEGYSVSREKKERFSLILESASTNQTSMYLCASSSPSGNAGANVLTFGAGSRLTVL.

This clonotype was observed a handful of times. The chain employs TRBV12-3 or TRBV12-4 and TRBJ2-1; TRBD2 might be the D (6 bases). The CDR3 consists of 18 residues. V shed 8 bases and J shed 4 bases, with 27 bases lying between them. The CDR3 here is CASAPTLAGLDGYNEQFF. Written as DNA, the CDR3 is TGTGCCAGCGCGCCAACCCTCGCGGGGCTAGACGGTTACAATGAGCAGTTCTTC.

The chain carries TRBV18 and TRBJ2-7, with TRBD1 matching 7 bases. CDR3 length: 12 amino acids. V was clipped by 5 bases and J by 5 bases; unmatched bases: 3. Germline V lookup: CDR1 KGHSH, CDR2 LQKENI. This CDR3 is CASSNQGDEQYF. As DNA, the CDR3 is TGTGCCAGCTCAAACCAGGGGGACGAGCAGTACTTC.

The chain links TRBV28 to TRBJ2-7; no definite D call. Trimming pared 2 bases from V and 4 bases from J, leaving 12 bases between. The CDR3 covers 14 residues. CDR1 MDHEN and CDR2 SYDVKM come from the germline V gene. The CDR3 reads CASSLGSGLYEQYF. CDR3 coding DNA: TGTGCCAGCAGTTTAGGATCTGGGCTATACGAGCAGTACTTC.

There are a few counts of this clonotype. V is TRBV7-3 and J is TRBJ1-2; D perhaps matches TRBD1 (5 bases). Trimming pared 0 bases from V and 7 bases from J, leaving 18 bases between. This CDR3 spans 16 amino acids. CDR1 is SGHTA and CDR2 is FQGTGA in the germline V gene. CDR3 amino acids: CASSLTPDNSGAGYTF. The CDR3, as DNA: TGTGCCAGCAGCTTAACTCCGGACAACTCTGGGGCTGGCTACACCTTC.

This clonotype was observed a handful of times. This sequence joins TRBV12-3 or TRBV12-4 and TRBJ2-1, with TRBD2 identical over 7 bases. The CDR3 is 13 residues long. V trimming: 5 bases; J trimming: 9 bases; junction bases outside the gene matches: 7. CDR3 bases: TGTGCCAGCAGTGTCTTAGCGGGCCGTGAGCAGTTCTTC. This translates into CASSVLAGREQFF.

This clonotype was counted at least ten times. V and J are TRBV20-1 and TRBJ2-7; D is uncertain. Germline-derived CDR1 and CDR2 are DFQATT and SNEGSKA (reference sequence). V lost 1 base and J 0 bases, leaving 10 bases between the germline ends. The CDR3 contains 14 residues. CDR3 bases: TGCAGTGCTAGAGCCCCGAGAGACTCCTACGAGCAGTACTTC. Amino acids: CSARAPRDSYEQYF.

The V call is TRBV20-1, the J call TRBJ1-5; perhaps TRBD1 as D (5 bases). CDR1 and CDR2 from the germline V gene are DFQATT and SNEGSKA (reference sequence). The CDR3 totals 16 residues. V shed 0 bases and J shed 1 base, with 13 bases lying between them. The CDR3 here is CSARDFGGFSNQPQHF. The CDR3 DNA follows: TGCAGTGCTAGAGATTTTGGGGGTTTCAGCAATCAGCCCCAGCATTTT.

This chain joins TRBV3-1 and TRBJ2-5; 11 bases fit TRBD2. This CDR3 spans 16 amino acids. V was clipped by 6 bases and J by 2 bases; unmatched bases: 8. Germline assignment: CDR1 LGHDT and CDR2 YNNKEL (reference sequence). Written as DNA, the CDR3 is TGTGCCAGCAGTCCCAGACTAGCGGGACAACAAGAGACCCAGTACTTC. The encoded protein is CASSPRLAGQQETQYF.

The sample holds a few counts of this clonotype. The V call is TRBV6-1, the J call TRBJ1-2, with unresolved D. Trimming took off 2 bases at V and 3 bases at J, with 7 bases between the two ends. CDR1 and CDR2 from the germline V gene are MNHNS and SASEGT. The CDR3 sequence is 13 residues long. The CDR3 region has the DNA TGTGCCAGCAGTGAATCAGGAGACTATGGCTACACCTTC. Amino acids: CASSESGDYGYTF.

The gene calls are TRBV10-3 and TRBJ2-1; TRBD2 aligns across 7 bases. Germline CDR1 ENHRY, CDR2 SYGVKD. The V and J ends lost 7 bases and 10 bases, in that order; junction bases with no gene match: 10. The CDR3 is 13 residues long. The CDR3 region has the DNA TGTGCCATCACCCCAAAGCGGGAAGGAGAGCAGTTCTTC. Translating gives CAITPKREGEQFF.

This chain connects TRBV21-1 to TRBJ2-7; TRBD2, the table's D call, was not compared with the DNA. TRBV21-1 is a listed pseudogene. The CDR3 extends over 11 amino acids. The CDR3: CASSKEPGGYF. DNA of the CDR3: TGTGCCAGCAGCAAAGAACCGGGAGGATACTTC.

This clonotype appeared a few times. The chain recombines TRBV29-1 with TRBJ2-7; TRBD1 matches at 10 bases. Trimming cost V 4 bases and J 3 bases; bases outside gene matches: 3. This CDR3 is 13 amino acids long. The germline V gene has CDR1 SQVTM and CDR2 ANQGSEA. CDR3 sequence reads: CSVGGQGIYEQYF. The CDR3 DNA reads TGCAGCGTTGGGGGACAGGGGATCTACGAGCAGTACTTC.

The chain has TRBV7-9 and TRBJ1-5; unclear D gene. V gave up 2 bases and J gave up 4 bases, with 6 bases separating them. The CDR3 runs 13 residues. Germline CDR1 is SEHNR and CDR2 is FQNEAQ (reference sequence). The CDR3 DNA follows: TGTGCCAGCAGCTTACTCCAAAATCAGCCCCAGCATTTT. The encoded protein is CASSLLQNQPQHF.

The sample holds many counts of this clonotype. The gene calls are TRBV27 and TRBJ2-3, with 9 nucleotides matching TRBD2. Germline V CDR1 and CDR2: MNHEY, SMNVEV (reference sequence). Unmatched junction bases numbered 13, after V lost 5 bases and J lost 1 base. This CDR3 has 18 amino acids. The CDR3: CASSLLAGTTLGTDTQYF. In DNA, the CDR3 is TGTGCCAGCAGTCTCCTAGCGGGAACCACTCTGGGCACAGATACGCAGTATTTT.

The chain links TRBV20-1 to TRBJ2-1, with 14 bases identical to TRBD2. V gave up 6 bases and J gave up 6 bases; unmatched junction bases: 4. CDR3 size: 14 residues. Germline-derived CDR1 and CDR2 are DFQATT and SNEGSKA (reference sequence). In nucleotides, the CDR3 is TGCAGTGCGCCCGGGACTAGCGGGAGCAATGAGCAGTTCTTC. Amino acids: CSAPGTSGSNEQFF.

This clonotype was seen many times. The chain joins TRBV20-1 to TRBJ2-2, with D maybe TRBD2 (7 bases). The germline V gene has CDR1 DFQATT and CDR2 SNEGSKA (reference sequence). The CDR3 sequence is 13 residues long. V was trimmed by 2 bases and J by 7 bases, leaving 11 bases between them. The CDR3 coding sequence is TGCAGTGCTAGACAGGGAGGGGGCGGGGAGCTGTTTTTT. As protein: CSARQGGGGELFF.